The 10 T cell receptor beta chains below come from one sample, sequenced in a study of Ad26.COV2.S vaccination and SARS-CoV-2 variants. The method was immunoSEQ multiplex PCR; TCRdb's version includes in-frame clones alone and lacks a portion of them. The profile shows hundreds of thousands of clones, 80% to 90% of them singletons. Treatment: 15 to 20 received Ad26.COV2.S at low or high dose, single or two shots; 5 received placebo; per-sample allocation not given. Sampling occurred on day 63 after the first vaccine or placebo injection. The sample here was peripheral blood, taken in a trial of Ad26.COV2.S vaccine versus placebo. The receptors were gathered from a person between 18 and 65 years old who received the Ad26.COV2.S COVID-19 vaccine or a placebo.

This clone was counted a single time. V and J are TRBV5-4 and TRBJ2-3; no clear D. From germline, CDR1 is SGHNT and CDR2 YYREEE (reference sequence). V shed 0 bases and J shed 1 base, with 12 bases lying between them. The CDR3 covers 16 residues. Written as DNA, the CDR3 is TGTGCCAGCAGCTTGGGGCCGCCCCTTGGCACAGATACGCAGTATTTT. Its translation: CASSLGPPLGTDTQYF.

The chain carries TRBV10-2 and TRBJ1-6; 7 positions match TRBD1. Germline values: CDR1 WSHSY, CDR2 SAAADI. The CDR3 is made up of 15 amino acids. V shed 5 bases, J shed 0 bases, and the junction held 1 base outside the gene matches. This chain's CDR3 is CASSRDSSYNSPLHF. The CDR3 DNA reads TGCGCCAGCAGTCGGGACAGCTCCTATAATTCACCCCTCCACTTT.

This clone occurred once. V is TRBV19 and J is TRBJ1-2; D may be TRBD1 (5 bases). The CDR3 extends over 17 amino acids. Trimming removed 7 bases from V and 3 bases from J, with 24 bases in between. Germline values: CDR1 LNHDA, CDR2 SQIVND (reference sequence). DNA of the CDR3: TGTGCCAGTATTAGTAGTCTGGGACCCCAGGTGGACTATGGCTACACCTTC. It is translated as CASISSLGPQVDYGYTF.

CDR3 sequence: CAISGRQGLETQYF. CDR3 coding DNA: TGTGCCATCAGTGGGCGGCAGGGGTTGGAGACCCAGTACTTC. V gene TRBV10-3 combines with J gene TRBJ2-5; maybe TRBD1 (6 bases). Trimming stripped 4 bases from V and 5 bases from J, with 14 bases between. Germline V lookup: CDR1 ENHRY, CDR2 SYGVKD. This CDR3 region has 14 residues.

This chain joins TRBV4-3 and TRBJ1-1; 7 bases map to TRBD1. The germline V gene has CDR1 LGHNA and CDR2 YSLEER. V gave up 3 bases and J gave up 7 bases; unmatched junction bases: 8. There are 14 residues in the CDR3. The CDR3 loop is CASSQVYRGGEAFF. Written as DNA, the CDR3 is TGCGCCAGCAGCCAGGTCTACAGGGGTGGTGAAGCTTTCTTT.

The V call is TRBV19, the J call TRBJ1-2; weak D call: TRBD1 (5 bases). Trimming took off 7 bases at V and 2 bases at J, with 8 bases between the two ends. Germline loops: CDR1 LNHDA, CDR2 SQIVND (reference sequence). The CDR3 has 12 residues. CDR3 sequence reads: CASTRQNYGYTF. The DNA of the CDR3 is TGTGCCAGTACTCGACAGAACTATGGCTACACCTTC.

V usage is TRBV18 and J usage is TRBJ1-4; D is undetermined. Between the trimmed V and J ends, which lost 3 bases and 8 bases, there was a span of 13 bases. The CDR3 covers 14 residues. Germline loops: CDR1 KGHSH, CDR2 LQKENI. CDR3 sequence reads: CASSPRTLGEKLFF. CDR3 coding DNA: TGTGCCAGCTCACCTAGGACCCTGGGGGAAAAACTGTTTTTT.

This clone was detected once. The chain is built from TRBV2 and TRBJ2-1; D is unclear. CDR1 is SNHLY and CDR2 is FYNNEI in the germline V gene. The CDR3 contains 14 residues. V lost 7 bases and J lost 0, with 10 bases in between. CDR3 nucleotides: TGTGCCAGCATTCGGGTAAGCTCCTACAATGAGCAGTTCTTC. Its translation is CASIRVSSYNEQFF.

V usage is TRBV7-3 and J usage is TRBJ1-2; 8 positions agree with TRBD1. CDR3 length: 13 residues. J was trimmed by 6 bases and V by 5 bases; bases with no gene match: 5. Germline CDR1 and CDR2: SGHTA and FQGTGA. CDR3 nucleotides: TGTGCCAGCAGCCTCGACAGGGGTGATGGCTACACCTTC. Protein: CASSLDRGDGYTF. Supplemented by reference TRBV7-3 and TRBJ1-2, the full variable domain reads GAGVSQTPSNKVTEKGKYVELRCDPISGHTALYWYRQSLGQGPEFLIYFQGTGAADDSGLPNDRFFAVRPEGSVSTLKIQRTERGDSAVYLCASSLDRGDGYTFGSGTRLTVV.

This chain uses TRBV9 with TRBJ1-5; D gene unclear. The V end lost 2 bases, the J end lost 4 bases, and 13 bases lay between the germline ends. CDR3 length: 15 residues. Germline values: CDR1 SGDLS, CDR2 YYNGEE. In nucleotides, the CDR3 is TGTGCCAGCAGCGTCCCCCCCCGAGGAAATCAGCCCCAGCATTTT. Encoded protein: CASSVPPRGNQPQHF.